These T cell receptor beta chains were read from a single sample in a study of CD4 T cells in relation to SARS-CoV-2 and coronaviruses. Assay used: immunoSEQ multiplex PCR; TCRdb lists only in-frame clones, some missing. The data show tens of thousands of clones, with approximately 93% seen just once and approximately 0.21% held by the top ten. Sequencing used naive CD4+ T cells from PBMCs. All receptors come from a human donor in good health. The CDR3 runs from the conserved cysteine through the conserved F or W. D genes are given only for firm matches. Clone size is shown for a subset of rows, as once, few, many or a class of expanded clone.

17,TRBV11-2,TRBJ2-3,.,.,TGTGCCAGCAGCTCGTACGTGGAACACGAAGACCCAGATACGCAGTATTTT,CASSSYVEHEDPDTQYF
15,TRBV29-1,TRBJ2-3,TRBD1,.,TGCAGCGCCGCCCGACAGGGGGATAACACAGATACGCAGTATTTT,CSAARQGDNTDTQYF
14,TRBV18,TRBJ1-2,TRBD1,.,TGTGCCAGCTCACCGCCGACAGGGTCTTATGGCTACACCTTC,CASSPPTGSYGYTF
13,TRBV7-2,TRBJ1-1,TRBD1,.,TGTGCCAGCAGCTTGACAGGGACCACTGAAGCTTTCTTT,CASSLTGTTEAFF
15,TRBV27,TRBJ1-2,TRBD1,.,TGTGCCAGCCGCAGGAGGGACAGGGGGCAGAGTGGCTACACCTTC,CASRRRDRGQSGYTF
18,TRBV11-2,TRBJ1-6,.,.,TGTGCCAGCAGTCCGGGACCTGCTCTTTTTAATTATAATTCACCCCTCCACTTT,CASSPGPALFNYNSPLHF
11,TRBV7-9,TRBJ1-2,.,few,TGTGCCAGCGGCGAGCTTGTTAGCTACACCTTC,CASGELVSYTF
13,TRBV5-1,TRBJ1-1,.,few,TGCGCCAGCAGCTTCACAGGGTACACTGAAGCTTTCTTT,CASSFTGYTEAFF
16,TRBV27,TRBJ2-1,.,.,TGTGCCAGCAGTCCCCCGGGTCAGCTGAACTACAATGAGCAGTTCTTC,CASSPPGQLNYNEQFF
12,TRBV28,TRBJ1-5,.,.,TGTGCCAGCAATTCGGGTAATCAGCCCCAGCATTTT,CASNSGNQPQHF
12,TRBV20-1,TRBJ2-1,.,.,TGCAGTGCTAGTTTGTCCTACAATGAGCAGTTCTTC,CSASLSYNEQFF
15,TRBV3-1/TRBV3-2,TRBJ2-3,TRBD1,.,TGTGCCAGCATCCGAGACAGGGCTGGCACAGATACGCAGTATTTT,CASIRDRAGTDTQYF
14,TRBV10-3,TRBJ1-1,.,.,TGTGCCATCAGTGAGTCGCTGGGGAACACTGAAGCTTTCTTT,CAISESLGNTEAFF
16,TRBV5-1,TRBJ2-1,TRBD2,.,TGCGCCAGCACTAAATCAACCCAGCGGGGTACTAGTGAGCAGTTCTTC,CASTKSTQRGTSEQFF
15,TRBV9,TRBJ1-2,TRBD1,.,TGTGCCAGCAGCCCTCGGGACAGTTTTAACTATGGCTACACCTTC,CASSPRDSFNYGYTF
14,TRBV2,TRBJ1-2,.,.,TGTGCCAGCAGTGAAGTTCGCGGGAAAGGCGGCTACACCTTC,CASSEVRGKGGYTF
14,TRBV28,TRBJ2-5,.,.,TGTGCCAGCACCCCAGTAGGAGGGGTAGAGACCCAGTACTTC,CASTPVGGVETQYF
19,TRBV28,TRBJ2-6,TRBD1,.,TGTGCCAGCAGCTCTTACGGACAGGGGACTTCGTTCGGGGCCAACGTCCTGACTTTC,CASSSYGQGTSFGANVLTF
14,TRBV28,TRBJ1-5,TRBD1,.,TGTGCCAGCAGTGCGGGACAGCGAAATCAGCCCCAGCATTTT,CASSAGQRNQPQHF
17,TRBV5-4,TRBJ2-2,.,once,TGTGCCAGCAGCTTGATATTTGTCAGGGCGAGACACCGGGGAGCTGTTTTT,CASSLIFVRARHRGAVF
13,TRBV3-1/TRBV3-2,TRBJ2-5,.,.,TGTGCCAGCAGCCAATATAGGAAAGAGACCCAGTACTTC,CASSQYRKETQYF